This TCR beta chain emerged from a study of cytomegalovirus exposure and HLA in healthy donors. Across the whole study: The roughly 120 validation repertoires, a later analysis reported, used the same platform as the 666 first-cohort repertoires.

This CDR3 is built from 12 residues. V shed 4 bases and J shed 2 bases, with 4 bases lying between them. Germline assignment: CDR1 MNHEY and CDR2 SMNVEV (reference sequence). Comments on this clone: Its antigen is undetermined.

The study's findings and limits: In vitro testing confirmed a few CMV-associated chains as specific for CMV antigens. Among TCR beta chains, those listed as cytomegalovirus-associated numbered approximately 150.

Measured with immunoSEQ multiplex PCR; TCRdb has only the in-frame clones, and not every one. Of around 140,000 clones listed, about 94% are singletons. The sequenced material came from PBMCs. The rearrangement uses TRBV27 and TRBJ2-3; D is undetermined. The TCR comes from a man aged 18 to 30 in good health and CMV-seropositive. The CDR3 is CASSSYTDTQYF. The CDR3 nucleotides are TGTGCCAGCAGTTCCTACACAGATACGCAGTATTTT.